Each of the 7 T cell receptor beta chains below was sequenced from the same sample in a study of identical twins (dated by TCRdb to the mid-2010s). The receptor library was made with 5' RACE. The sequencing machine was an Illumina HiSeq 2000. TCRdb passed the public sequencing reads through fastp at Q25 and MiXCR, retaining productive beta sequences. Every CDR3 protein is listed once, alongside the most common genes and DNA of its rows. The sample profile shows about 240,000 distinct CDR3 sequences; about 10% of them were found once. The ten largest clones add up to approximately 9.1% of the sample. The source material was memory T cells sorted from blood. The cell subset or site label corresponds to: CD45RO+ enriched T cells. The receptors derive from a man aged 45-60 years in good health.

V and J are TRBV5-1 and TRBJ1-1, with TRBD1 matching over 8 bases. The ends lost 3 bases at V and 5 bases at J; junction bases unmatched: 6. Germline lookup yields CDR1 SGHRS and CDR2 YFSETQ. The CDR3 contains 14 residues. The CDR3 region is CASSSGQEGTEAFF. The CDR3 DNA reads TGCGCCAGCAGCTCGGGACAGGAGGGAACTGAAGCTTTCTTT.

This clonotype was detected ten times or more. V gene TRBV20-1 combines with J gene TRBJ2-5, with D perhaps TRBD2 (6 bases). V was trimmed by 7 bases and J by 2 bases, leaving 11 bases between them. From germline, CDR1 is DFQATT and CDR2 SNEGSKA (reference sequence). This CDR3 contains 12 residues. CDR3 amino acids: CSGRTTQETQYF. As DNA, the CDR3 is TGCAGTGGGAGGACTACACAAGAGACCCAGTACTTC.

This chain joins TRBV3-1 and TRBJ1-6; D perhaps matches TRBD1 (6 bases). Trimming removed 4 bases at V and 7 bases at J, with 35 bases between. The CDR3 has 22 amino acids. Germline CDR1 LGHDT, CDR2 YNNKEL (reference sequence). The CDR3 nucleotides are TGTGCCAGCAGCCCTGCGGGAGCAAAGTGCTCCGATCAGGGGAAGGTGAATTCACCCCTCCACTTT. It translates to CASSPAGAKCSDQGKVNSPLHF.

V and J are TRBV2 and TRBJ1-5; D gene uncertain. The germline V gene encodes CDR1 SNHLY and CDR2 FYNNEI. This CDR3 contains 15 residues. The V gene lost 1 base and the J gene lost 3 bases, with 10 bases spanning the gap. CDR3 loop: CASSEEDGLNQPQHF. CDR3 DNA: TGTGCCAGCAGTGAAGAGGACGGCCTCAATCAGCCCCAGCATTTT.

V usage is TRBV3-1 and J usage is TRBJ2-1; D gene uncertain. V lost 4 bases, J lost 0 bases, and 19 bases lay in between. The CDR3 length is 18 residues. The germline V gene encodes CDR1 LGHDT and CDR2 YNNKEL (reference sequence). In nucleotides, the CDR3 is TGTGCCAGCAGCCCTTCGAGTGGGTCGATAAGCTCCTACAATGAGCAGTTCTTC. The encoded protein is CASSPSSGSISSYNEQFF.

CDR3 amino acids: CATSRGVGGTLHF. CDR3 coding DNA: TGTGCCACCAGCAGAGGGGTCGGGGGTACCCTCCACTTT. This chain connects TRBV15 to TRBJ1-6, with TRBD1 as a possible D gene (5 bases). The CDR3 length is 13 residues. The V end was cut by 1 base, the J end by 14 bases, with 12 bases between. The germline CDR1 and CDR2 sequences are LNHNV and YYDKDF (reference sequence).

There are a few counts of this clonotype. V is TRBV28 and J is TRBJ2-3; D is possibly TRBD1 (6 bases). The CDR3 has 15 residues. Germline CDR1 reads MDHEN; CDR2 reads SYDVKM. V was cut by 5 bases and J by 0 bases, with 12 bases left in between. This CDR3 is CASSPPGHSTDTQYF. The CDR3 DNA sequence: TGTGCCAGCAGTCCCCCGGGACATAGCACAGATACGCAGTATTTT. The full variable domain, with the rest looked up from reference TRBV28 and TRBJ2-3, is DVKVTQSSRYLVKRTGEKVFLECVQDMDHENMFWYRQDPGLGLRLIYFSYDVKMKEKGDIPEGYSVSREKKERFSLILESASTNQTSMYLCASSPPGHSTDTQYFGPGTRLTVL.